Below, 19 T cell receptor beta chains from the same sample are listed, as sequenced in a study of blood T cell repertoires in COVID-19. Produced via immunoSEQ multiplex PCR; TCRdb's table is partial and in-frame only. The table lists 290,000 or so clones, 80% to 95% of them singletons, with roughly 2.3% in the top ten. The sequencing input was peripheral blood. Receptors were obtained from a woman younger than 45 with COVID-19, enrolled during active disease.

The chain employs TRBV6-6 and TRBJ1-2; TRBD1 matches 8 bases. This CDR3 has 13 residues. The J segment lost 8 bases and the V segment lost 2 bases, leaving 4 bases of the junction unmatched. CDR1 is MNHNY and CDR2 is SVGAGI in the germline V gene (reference sequence). In DNA form, the CDR3 reads TGTGCCAGCAGTTACGCCGGACAGGGAGGCTACACCTTC. Its translation: CASSYAGQGGYTF.

V gene TRBV6-1 combines with J gene TRBJ2-7; TRBD2 matches 11 bases. Per the germline V gene, CDR1 is MNHNS and CDR2 is SASEGT. The trim removed 2 bases at V and 3 bases at J, leaving 6 bases unmatched. There are 16 residues in the CDR3. CDR3 in amino acids: CASSERLAGIIYEQYF. The DNA for the CDR3 is TGTGCCAGCAGTGAAAGACTAGCGGGAATAATCTACGAGCAGTACTTC.

The chain carries TRBV7-2 and TRBJ2-7; weak D call: TRBD1 (7 bases). The CDR3 is 15 residues long. CDR1 SGHTA and CDR2 FQGNSA come from the germline V gene. V lost 1 base and J 0 bases, leaving 10 bases between the germline ends. CDR3: CASSLGRDSSYEQYF. CDR3 sequence (DNA): TGTGCCAGCAGCTTAGGGCGGGACAGCTCCTACGAGCAGTACTTC.

V is TRBV2 and J is TRBJ1-3, with 9 bases matching TRBD1. The CDR3 runs 15 residues. With V trimmed by 8 bases and J by 0 bases, 5 bases remained unmatched. CDR1 is SNHLY and CDR2 is FYNNEI in the germline V gene. CDR3 nucleotide sequence: TGTGCCAGCTCCACGGACAGGGGCTCTGGAAACACCATATATTTT. The encoded protein is CASSTDRGSGNTIYF.

The chain joins TRBV28 to TRBJ2-3; the match to TRBD2 covers 8 bases. Germline-derived CDR1 and CDR2 are MDHEN and SYDVKM. The CDR3 runs to 15 residues. The J segment lost 4 bases and the V segment lost 7 bases, leaving 10 bases of the junction unmatched. CDR3 nucleotides: TGTGCCAGCACCAGAAGCGGGAGTGGCCCAGATACGCAGTATTTT. This translates into CASTRSGSGPDTQYF.

The gene calls are TRBV27 and TRBJ1-4; 12 bases are shared with TRBD1. V was pared by 6 bases and J by 6 bases, with 5 bases of the junction left unmatched. The CDR3 consists of 15 residues. Per the germline V gene, CDR1 is MNHEY and CDR2 is SMNVEV (reference sequence). The CDR3 DNA reads as TGTGCCAGCAGGCGGGACAGGGGGCTAGATGAAAAACTGTTTTTT. Amino acids: CASRRDRGLDEKLFF.

This rearrangement joins TRBV5-1 to TRBJ2-1, with TRBD2 identical over 8 bases. Looked up from germline, CDR1 is SGHRS and CDR2 is YFSETQ. V gave up 0 bases and J gave up 3 bases; unmatched junction bases: 11. CDR3 length: 18 residues. The DNA of the CDR3 is TGCGCCAGCAGCTTGGTATGGTTGGTGGGACTAGACTACAATGAGCAGTTCTTC. Translation gives CASSLVWLVGLDYNEQFF.

The rearrangement joins TRBV25-1 to TRBJ1-5, with D perhaps TRBD1 (5 bases). The V end lost 1 base, the J end lost 5 bases, and 9 bases lay between the germline ends. Germline loops: CDR1 MGHDK, CDR2 SYGVNS. There are 14 residues in the CDR3. This CDR3 reads CASSEFGGDQPQHF. In DNA, the CDR3 is TGTGCCAGCAGTGAATTTGGGGGGGATCAGCCCCAGCATTTT.

As for this clone: Other DNA sequences within the sample encode an identical CDR3. The chain couples TRBV9 to TRBJ1-1; D ambiguous. This CDR3 region has 13 residues. Trimming took off 0 bases at V and 1 base at J, with 4 bases between the two ends. The germline gives CDR1 SGDLS, CDR2 YYNGEE. CDR3 in DNA: TGTGCCAGCAGCGTAGCCAGGAACACTGAAGCTTTCTTT. This translates into CASSVARNTEAFF.

The chain combines TRBV11-2 with TRBJ2-1, with TRBD1 identical over 7 bases. The CDR3 is 14 amino acids. The ends lost 5 bases at V and 10 bases at J; junction bases unmatched: 11. CDR1 and CDR2 (germline): SGHAT, FQNNGV. The DNA of the CDR3 is TGTGCCAGCAGCCAACTGAGCCGGGACAGCGAGCAGTTCTTC. This translates into CASSQLSRDSEQFF.

The V call is TRBV27, the J call TRBJ2-1, with TRBD2 identical over 15 bases. V shed 7 bases and J 6 bases; nucleotides not matched to a gene: 16. The CDR3 loop spans 19 amino acids. Germline CDR1 and CDR2: MNHEY and SMNVEV (reference sequence). CDR3 DNA sequence: TGTGCCAGCACCGAAACTCCGGGACTAGCGGGAGGAGGCTCCAATGAGCAGTTCTTC. It translates to CASTETPGLAGGGSNEQFF.

This clone was counted once. The genes are TRBV19 and TRBJ2-3, with 9 positions matching TRBD2. CDR3 length: 15 residues. V shed 7 bases, J shed 0 bases, and the junction held 5 bases outside the gene matches. The V gene's germline CDR1 is LNHDA and CDR2 SQIVND (reference sequence). The CDR3 nucleotides read TGTGCCAGTAAGACTAGCGGAAAAAGCACAGATACGCAGTATTTT. Translation: CASKTSGKSTDTQYF. The full variable domain, completed using reference TRBV19 and TRBJ2-3, is DGGITQSPKYLFRKEGQNVTLSCEQNLNHDAMYWYRQDPGQGLRLIYYSQIVNDFQKGDIAEGYSVSREKKESFPLTVTSAQKNPTAFYLCASKTSGKSTDTQYFGPGTRLTVL.

The gene calls are TRBV28 and TRBJ2-7; TRBD2 matches at 11 bases. The CDR3 is 17 residues long. Losses at the gene ends were 5 bases for V and 3 bases for J; bases not matched to a gene: 12. Germline assignment: CDR1 MDHEN and CDR2 SYDVKM. The CDR3 loop reads CASSLLAGGPGGYEQYF. In nucleotides, the CDR3 is TGTGCCAGCAGTCTTTTAGCGGGAGGGCCCGGGGGCTACGAGCAGTACTTC. Filled out from reference TRBV28 and TRBJ2-7, the complete variable domain reads DVKVTQSSRYLVKRTGEKVFLECVQDMDHENMFWYRQDPGLGLRLIYFSYDVKMKEKGDIPEGYSVSREKKERFSLILESASTNQTSMYLCASSLLAGGPGGYEQYFGPGTRLTVT.

This sequence joins TRBV5-1 and TRBJ2-1, with 10 bases that match TRBD2. Germline V gene lookup returns CDR1 SGHRS and CDR2 YFSETQ. There are 15 residues in the CDR3. The ends lost 8 bases at V and 2 bases at J; junction bases unmatched: 7. CDR3 bases: TGCGCCAGTCGGGAAGGGACTAGCGCCTACAATGAGCAGTTCTTC. This translates into CASREGTSAYNEQFF.

In its sample, this clone was seen once. The rearrangement uses TRBV30 and TRBJ1-2, with 8 bases fitting TRBD1. The CDR3 extends over 14 amino acids. Germline CDR1 and CDR2: GTSNPN and SVGIG (reference sequence). With V trimmed by 0 bases and J by 8 bases, 8 bases remained unmatched. The CDR3, as DNA: TGTGCCTGGAGTGTATGGCAGGGGGCCGGGGGCTACACCTTC. The encoded protein is CAWSVWQGAGGYTF.

The genes are TRBV18 and TRBJ1-2; D unresolved. The CDR3 runs to 16 residues. The germline V and J ends were trimmed by 3 bases and 1 base, with 15 bases remaining between them. Germline V gives CDR1 KGHSH, CDR2 LQKENI. CDR3 region: CASSPRRGGDNYGYTF. In DNA, the CDR3 is TGTGCCAGCTCACCCCGTAGAGGCGGGGATAACTATGGCTACACCTTC.

The chain employs TRBV27 and TRBJ1-1; D uncertain. CDR3 length: 16 amino acids. Per germline, CDR1 MNHEY and CDR2 SMNVEV (reference sequence). The V end was cut by 5 bases, the J end by 0 bases, with 16 bases between. The CDR3 nucleotides read TGTGCCAGCAGTCCAGCGCTACGGGTATTGAACACTGAAGCTTTCTTT. Translated, it gives CASSPALRVLNTEAFF.

J is TRBJ1-2 and V is TRBV25-1, with D possibly matching TRBD1 (6 bases). The CDR3 spans 12 residues. V lost 7 bases and J lost 5, with 11 bases in between. CDR1 is MGHDK, CDR2 SYGVNS, per germline. CDR3 sequence: CASMDSAYGYTF. The DNA for the CDR3 is TGTGCCAGCATGGACAGCGCTTATGGCTACACCTTC.

This chain links TRBV7-8 with TRBJ2-3; maybe TRBD2 (5 bases). This CDR3 is built from 13 residues. Deletions cut 3 bases from V and 3 bases from J, with 7 bases between. Germline loops: CDR1 SGHVS, CDR2 FQNEAQ. This CDR3 is CASSFRGTDTQYF. The CDR3 region has the DNA TGTGCCAGCAGCTTCCGAGGGACAGATACGCAGTATTTT.